This T cell receptor beta chain was sequenced for a study of blood T cell repertoires in COVID-19. Study at large: The origin of the acute and convalescent COVID-19 samples was the United States, Italy and Spain. The cDNA or gDNA used as material had been derived from T cells, B-cell-depleted T cells, or PBMCs.

In the original processing: Estimation of nucleated cell counts relied on the amplification of reference gene primers. The repertoire was sequenced with immunoSEQ multiplex PCR; TCRdb's copy has only in-frame clones and lacks some. From that table come the V and J calls and clone size; the DNA was used to work out D and trimming. The sample has over 350,000 clones; about 89% are singletons. The sequence derives from a woman under 40 with acute or convalescent COVID-19. Sequencing was done on a sample of peripheral blood.

CDR3 region: CASSLGGDTGELFF. The CDR3 bases are TGTGCCAGCAGCTTAGGAGGAGACACCGGGGAGCTGTTTTTT. The V gene is TRBV7-6, the J gene TRBJ2-2, with no clear D. This CDR3 has 14 amino acids. Germline CDR1 reads SGHVS; CDR2 reads FNYEAQ. V shed 1 base and J shed 3 bases, with 6 bases lying between them.